What follows describes a single TCR beta chain. Its antigen is undetermined. This entry belongs to a study of shared clonotypes between healthy human individuals. The sorted-subset replicate PCRs were given 150 to 200 ng DNA, which is tens of thousands of T cell genomes. In the source study's methods: From ImmunoSEQ came sequences covering only the junction and carrying no quality scores, so filtering differed. TCRdb keeps only in-frame clones here, not all; method: immunoSEQ multiplex PCR. V, J and clone size are those of that table, while D and trimming were read from the DNA. Among 2,500,000 or so clones listed, approximately 90% were seen once. Study-wide results and caveats: Enrolling few donors narrowed the genetic and exposure-history diversity that was represented.

This TCR was recovered from a man between 18 and 35 years old in good health. Some clones in this sample may be carry-over from other donors' samples. The sample comprised naive CD4+ T cells from PBMCs. Subset indicated: CD45RA+ positively selected.

The chain's CDR3 is CASSLGGPPQYF. CDR3 in DNA: TGTGCCAGCAGCCTCGGTGGGCCCCCCCAGTACTTC. J is TRBJ2-5 and V is TRBV11-3; D remains unclear. V shed 5 bases and J shed 9 bases, with 13 bases lying between them. Germline loops: CDR1 SGHNT, CDR2 YENEEA. The CDR3 runs 12 residues. The full variable domain, its missing parts supplied by reference TRBV11-3 and TRBJ2-5, is EAGVVQSPRYKIIEKKQPVAFWCNPISGHNTLYWYLQNLGQGPELLIRYENEEAVDDSQLPKDRFSAERLKGVDSTLKIQPAELGDSAVYLCASSLGGPPQYFGPGTRLLVL.